This T cell receptor (beta chain) is from a study of identifying expanded T cells in peripheral blood. Healthy donors had no documented immune events, such as infections, while sampled. Sequencing was performed with immunoSEQ multiplex PCR; in TCRdb, only in-frame clones are kept and a portion is missing. The repertoire has approximately 100,000 clones, 80% to 90% of them found once; the top ten carry roughly 17%. Germline V gene lookup returns CDR1 SGHAT and CDR2 FQNNGV. The CDR3 totals 19 residues. V lost 5 bases and J lost 4; bases outside the gene matches: 13. This TCR derives from a person aged 18 to 70 in good health. Sequencing used blood. The rearrangement joins TRBV11-2 to TRBJ2-1; 14 bases align to TRBD2. CDR3 DNA: TGTGCCAGCAGCCTTACGATGACTAGCGGGGGGGTAAGGTACAATGAGCAGTTCTTC. Residues: CASSLTMTSGGVRYNEQFF.